The 5 T cell receptor beta chains given below trace back to one sample, sequenced in a study of blood T cell repertoires in COVID-19. The table came from immunoSEQ multiplex PCR; TCRdb's copy has only in-frame clones and leaves some out. The table records roughly 220,000 clones, 80% to 90% of them present only once. Sequenced material: PBMCs or T cells enriched from blood (not recorded which). Receptor source: a woman aged 18-30 years in a cohort exposed to, infected with or recovered from COVID-19 (not recorded which).

This rearrangement joins TRBV5-4 to TRBJ2-2; D call uncertain. Trimming took 4 bases from V and 0 from J, leaving 10 bases between them. Per the germline V gene, CDR1 is SGHNT and CDR2 is YYREEE (reference sequence). The CDR3 consists of 15 residues. The CDR3 spells CASSPYVSNTGELFF. The CDR3 DNA follows: TGTGCCAGCAGCCCCTACGTCTCGAACACCGGGGAGCTGTTTTTT.

V gene TRBV4-1 combines with J gene TRBJ1-1; D is unclear. The germline gives CDR1 MGHRA, CDR2 YSYEKL. The CDR3 is 14 amino acids. The V end lost 0 bases, the J end lost 0 bases, and 5 bases lay between the germline ends. CDR3 nucleotides: TGCGCCAGCAGCCAAGACCGGTTGAACACTGAAGCTTTCTTT. This translates into CASSQDRLNTEAFF.

In its sample, this clone was seen once. The CDR3, as DNA: TGCGCCAGCAGCCAAACCAGGGGCGCTGAAGCTTTCTTT. Encoded protein: CASSQTRGAEAFF. This chain uses TRBV4-1 with TRBJ1-1, with a tentative D call TRBD1 (6 bases). V lost 2 bases, J lost 6 bases, and 10 bases lay in between. Germline V CDR1 and CDR2: MGHRA, YSYEKL. This CDR3 spans 13 amino acids.

This clone has just one count. CDR3 nucleotide sequence: TGTGCCAGCAGCTTAGCGCAGACTCTCAATGAGCAGTTCTTC. It is translated as CASSLAQTLNEQFF. The chain carries TRBV7-2 and TRBJ2-1; D remains unclear. Per the germline V gene, CDR1 is SGHTA and CDR2 is FQGNSA. This CDR3 has 14 residues. Trimming took 0 bases from V and 6 from J, leaving 9 bases between them.

The gene calls are TRBV7-9 and TRBJ1-5; the match to TRBD1 covers 7 bases. The CDR3 consists of 15 residues. V dropped 1 base and J dropped 6; count of bases not matched to a gene: 6. The germline V gene encodes CDR1 SEHNR and CDR2 FQNEAQ (reference sequence). DNA for the CDR3: TGTGCCAGCAGCTTAGAAGGGGGCGAGGGTCAGCCCCAGCATTTT. Encoded protein: CASSLEGGEGQPQHF.